Below are 17 T cell receptor beta chains sequenced from a single sample in a study of cytomegalovirus exposure and HLA in healthy donors. 60 Vbeta and 13 Jbeta primers were used in PCR. TCRdb's table, derived via immunoSEQ multiplex PCR, lists solely in-frame clones and lacks some. The data show 210,000 or so clones, 85% to 90% seen once. Material: PBMCs. The receptor set was obtained from a human donor in good health.

The chain links TRBV13 to TRBJ1-2; no definite D call. Germline CDR1 PRHDT, CDR2 FYEKMQ (reference sequence). CDR3 length: 13 residues. V lost 5 bases, J lost 2 bases, and 9 bases lay in between. The CDR3 loop reads CASSKILNYGYTF. The CDR3 DNA sequence: TGTGCCAGCAGCAAAATTCTGAACTATGGCTACACCTTC.

V is TRBV4-1 and J is TRBJ1-4; 10 bases map to TRBD1. CDR1 and CDR2 from the germline V gene are MGHRA and YSYEKL. This CDR3 is 16 amino acids long. The V and J ends lost 0 bases and 7 bases, in that order; junction bases with no gene match: 5. As DNA, the CDR3 is TGCGCCAGCAGCCAAGACCGGGACAGGGGTTTTGAAAAACTGTTTTTT. It codes for CASSQDRDRGFEKLFF.

CDR3 protein: CASSLEAGGSWQYF. For the CDR3, the DNA is TGTGCCAGCAGCTTAGAAGCGGGAGGTTCCTGGCAGTACTTC. V and J are TRBV7-9 and TRBJ2-7, with 9 bases identical to TRBD2. The CDR3 covers 14 residues. Looked up from germline, CDR1 is SEHNR and CDR2 is FQNEAQ (reference sequence). V shed 1 base and J 9 bases; nucleotides not matched to a gene: 7.

The gene calls are TRBV28 and TRBJ1-2, with 7 bases fitting TRBD1. Per germline, CDR1 MDHEN and CDR2 SYDVKM. The CDR3 extends over 14 amino acids. V lost 5 bases, J lost 1 base, and 4 bases stayed unmatched. The CDR3 loop reads CASSGQGVNYGYTF. CDR3 coding DNA: TGTGCCAGCAGTGGTCAGGGGGTTAACTATGGCTACACCTTC.

This clone was detected a few times. The chain has TRBV2 and TRBJ1-2, with 10 bases lining up with TRBD1. With V trimmed by 6 bases and J by 4 bases, 8 bases remained unmatched. Per germline, CDR1 SNHLY and CDR2 FYNNEI. This CDR3 comprises 15 residues. CDR3 loop: CASRREDRGIYGYTF. The CDR3 bases are TGTGCCAGCAGGAGGGAGGACAGGGGGATCTATGGCTACACCTTC.

The chain links TRBV11-2 to TRBJ1-4; possibly TRBD1 for D (5 bases). CDR1 and CDR2 from the germline V gene are SGHAT and FQNNGV. CDR3 size: 14 residues. V lost 6 bases, J lost 5 bases, and 13 bases lay in between. Written as DNA, the CDR3 is TGTGCCAGCAGTTTCTCAGGGTACAATGAAAAACTGTTTTTT. Translating it yields CASSFSGYNEKLFF. Full variable domain (missing parts from reference TRBV11-2 and TRBJ1-4): EAGVAQSPRYKIIEKRQSVAFWCNPISGHATLYWYQQILGQGPKLLIQFQNNGVVDDSQLPKDRFSAERLKGVDSTLKIQPAKLEDSAVYLCASSFSGYNEKLFFGSGTQLSVL.

The J gene is TRBJ2-2, the V gene TRBV27; 10 bases match TRBD2. The trim removed 5 bases at V and 4 bases at J, leaving 10 bases unmatched. Germline V lookup: CDR1 MNHEY, CDR2 SMNVEV (reference sequence). This CDR3 is built from 17 residues. The CDR3 protein is CASSTLAGKLGTGELFF. The DNA for the CDR3 is TGTGCCAGCAGTACACTAGCGGGGAAACTCGGCACCGGGGAGCTGTTTTTT.

The V gene is TRBV4-1, the J gene TRBJ1-3; 7 nucleotides match TRBD1. Looked up from germline, CDR1 is MGHRA and CDR2 is YSYEKL. V lost 1 base, J lost 0 bases, and 6 bases stayed unmatched. CDR3 length: 17 residues. The CDR3 region is CASSQVRGRLSGNTIYF. The CDR3 nucleotides read TGCGCCAGCAGCCAAGTAAGGGGGCGACTCTCTGGAAACACCATATATTTT.

This rearrangement joins TRBV5-4 to TRBJ2-5; maybe TRBD1 (5 bases). This CDR3 spans 14 amino acids. Germline CDR1 reads SGHNT; CDR2 reads YYREEE (reference sequence). V was shortened by 4 bases and J by 1 base, with 11 bases between the two germline ends. The CDR3 DNA reads TGTGCCAGCAGCGCTACAGGCGCCCAAGAGACCCAGTACTTC. It specifies CASSATGAQETQYF.

V is TRBV7-6 and J is TRBJ1-1; 10 bases are shared with TRBD1. Germline loops: CDR1 SGHVS, CDR2 FNYEAQ. V shed 0 bases, J shed 1 base, and the junction held 8 bases outside the gene matches. This CDR3 comprises 18 residues. The DNA of the CDR3 is TGTGCCAGCAGCTTAGCCCCGACAGGGGGCGTAAGGAACACTGAAGCTTTCTTT. The encoded protein is CASSLAPTGGVRNTEAFF. Full variable domain (rest looked up from reference TRBV7-6 and TRBJ1-1): GAGVSQSPRYKVTKRGQDVALRCDPISGHVSLYWYRQALGQGPEFLTYFNYEAQQDKSGLPNDRFSAERPEGSISTLTIQRTEQRDSAMYRCASSLAPTGGVRNTEAFFGQGTRLTVV.

The J gene is TRBJ2-5, the V gene TRBV4-2, with TRBD1 as a possible D gene (5 bases). The CDR3 runs 15 residues. The germline V and J ends were trimmed by 0 bases and 2 bases, with 10 bases remaining between them. Germline CDR1 reads LGHNA; CDR2 reads YNFKEQ. In DNA form, the CDR3 reads TGTGCCAGCAGCCAAGAAAGGACACAACAAGAGACCCAGTACTTC. Translating it yields CASSQERTQQETQYF.

The rearrangement links TRBV28 to TRBJ2-4; D perhaps matches TRBD2 (5 bases). V was pared by 1 base and J by 1 base, with 17 bases between. The CDR3 totals 18 residues. The germline V gene has CDR1 MDHEN and CDR2 SYDVKM. The CDR3 spells CASSLSSLGSLAKNIQYF. In DNA form, the CDR3 reads TGTGCCAGCAGTTTATCCTCTTTAGGGAGTTTGGCCAAAAACATTCAGTACTTC. Drawing the rest from reference TRBV28 and TRBJ2-4, the complete variable domain is DVKVTQSSRYLVKRTGEKVFLECVQDMDHENMFWYRQDPGLGLRLIYFSYDVKMKEKGDIPEGYSVSREKKERFSLILESASTNQTSMYLCASSLSSLGSLAKNIQYFGAGTRLSVL.

The chain employs TRBV5-8 and TRBJ1-2; D unresolved. V was shortened by 4 bases and J by 10 bases, with 20 bases between the two germline ends. This CDR3 is built from 14 residues. CDR1 is SGHTS, CDR2 YDEGEE, per germline. CDR3 nucleotide sequence: TGTGCCAGCAGCCCCGCCGAACTAGTAGGAGCCTACACCTTC. Its protein is CASSPAELVGAYTF.

The CDR3 DNA is TGTGCCAGCAGCCAGTATCGGGGGGGAGGTGAAAAACTGTTTTTT. Its translation is CASSQYRGGGEKLFF. This chain uses TRBV5-4 with TRBJ1-4, with TRBD1 as a possible D gene (5 bases). CDR3 length equals 15 residues. V gave up 4 bases and J gave up 7 bases, with 17 bases separating them. CDR1 and CDR2 (germline): SGHNT, YYREEE (reference sequence).

The chain recombines TRBV5-1 with TRBJ2-7, with a weak D call TRBD2 (5 bases). Germline lookup yields CDR1 SGHRS and CDR2 YFSETQ. The length of the CDR3 is 11 residues. Trimming shortened V by 5 bases and J by 4 bases, and 7 bases separated the two germline ends. CDR3 nucleotide sequence: TGCGCCAGCAGTAGAGGGTACGAGCAGTACTTC. Its translation: CASSRGYEQYF.

The chain employs TRBV2 and TRBJ2-1, with 10 bases matching TRBD2. V was pared by 2 bases and J by 4 bases, with 8 bases of the junction left unmatched. Germline V gene sequence: CDR1 SNHLY, CDR2 FYNNEI. The CDR3 length is 17 residues. The CDR3 coding sequence is TGTGCCAGCAGTGAACGAAGGACTAGCGGAACTTACAATGAGCAGTTCTTC. Translation: CASSERRTSGTYNEQFF.

The rearrangement joins TRBV9 to TRBJ2-3; D uncertain. The V gene's germline CDR1 is SGDLS and CDR2 YYNGEE. The CDR3 has 13 residues. The V and J ends lost 0 bases and 3 bases respectively, with 5 bases between them. CDR3 DNA sequence: TGTGCCAGCAGCGTAGATATGACAGATACGCAGTATTTT. It is translated as CASSVDMTDTQYF.